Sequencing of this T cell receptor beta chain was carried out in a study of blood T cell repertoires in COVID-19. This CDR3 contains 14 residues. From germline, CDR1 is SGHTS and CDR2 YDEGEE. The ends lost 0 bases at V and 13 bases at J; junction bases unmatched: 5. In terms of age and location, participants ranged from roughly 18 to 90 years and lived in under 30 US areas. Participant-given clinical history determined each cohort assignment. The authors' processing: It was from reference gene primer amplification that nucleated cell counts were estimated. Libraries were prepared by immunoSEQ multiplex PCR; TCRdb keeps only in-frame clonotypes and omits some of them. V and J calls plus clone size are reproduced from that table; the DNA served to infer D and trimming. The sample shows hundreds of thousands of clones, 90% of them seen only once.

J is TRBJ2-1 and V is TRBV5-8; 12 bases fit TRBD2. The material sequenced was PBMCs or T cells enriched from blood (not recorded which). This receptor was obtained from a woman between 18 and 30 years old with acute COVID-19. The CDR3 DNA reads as TGTGCCAGCAGCTTGGTACTAGCGGGAGGCCACCAGTTCTTC. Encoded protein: CASSLVLAGGHQFF.